The present T cell receptor (beta chain) was sequenced within a study of OX40 agonist ivuxolimab in advanced cancers. Turning to the study itself: Dose-escalation subjects each had hepatocellular carcinoma, melanoma, renal cell or head and neck cancer. Enrollees could have had prior anti-PD-1, anti-PD-L1 or anti-CTLA-4 therapy, which under 50% had received. Findings and caveats of the study: There were, on average, more expanded clones in CD8+ T cells than in CD4+.

About this clone itself: The antigen is undetermined.

TCRdb's table, derived via immunoSEQ multiplex PCR, lists solely in-frame clones and lacks some. Here the sample spans tens of thousands of clones, about 86% being singletons. This CDR3 region has 14 residues. Trimming removed 6 bases at V and 11 bases at J, with 22 bases between. CDR1 is MNHNY, CDR2 SVGAGI, per germline (reference sequence). The chain has TRBV6-6 and TRBJ2-5, with a possible D match to TRBD1 (7 bases). This specimen was CD4+ or CD8+ T cells sorted from blood, taken in a trial of the OX40 agonist ivuxolimab. This clonotype was sampled from an adult with an advanced solid tumor such as melanoma, head and neck, liver or kidney cancer. The CDR3, as DNA: TGTGCCAGCAGCCCTGGGGCAGGGGGAGGTGAGCAGTACTTC. It translates to CASSPGAGGGEQYF.